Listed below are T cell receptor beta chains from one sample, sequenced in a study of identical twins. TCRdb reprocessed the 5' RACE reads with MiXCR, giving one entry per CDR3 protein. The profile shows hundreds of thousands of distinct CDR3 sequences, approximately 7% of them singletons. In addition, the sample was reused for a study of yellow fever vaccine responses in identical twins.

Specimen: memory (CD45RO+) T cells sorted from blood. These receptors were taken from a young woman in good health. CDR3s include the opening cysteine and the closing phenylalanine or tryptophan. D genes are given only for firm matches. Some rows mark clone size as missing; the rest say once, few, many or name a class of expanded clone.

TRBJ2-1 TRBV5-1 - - CASRSEPPPRYNEQFF TGCGCCAGCAGATCAGAGCCGCCCCCCCGGTACAATGAGCAGTTCTTC
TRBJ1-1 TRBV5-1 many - CASSFVLQDEAFF TGCGCCAGCAGCTTTGTTTTACAGGATGAAGCTTTCTTT
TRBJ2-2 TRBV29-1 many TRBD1 CSVTGTGKTGELFF TGCAGCGTCACCGGGACAGGGAAGACCGGGGAGCTGTTTTTT
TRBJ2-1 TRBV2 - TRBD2 CASSLGLASRFF TGTGCCAGCAGTCTCGGACTAGCGAGTAGGTTCTTC
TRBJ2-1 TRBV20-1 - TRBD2 CSARPAGSGRAREQFF TGCAGTGCTAGACCCGCTGGGAGCGGGAGGGCACGGGAGCAGTTCTTC
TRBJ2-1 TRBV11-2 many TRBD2 CASSRPGGAGEQFF TGTGCCAGCAGCCGTCCCGGGGGGGCGGGTGAGCAGTTCTTC
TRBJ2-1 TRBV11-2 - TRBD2 CASSPRLAGRGEQFF TGTGCCAGCAGCCCCAGACTAGCGGGAAGAGGTGAGCAGTTCTTC
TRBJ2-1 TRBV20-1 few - CSARSPWRALAYNEQFF TGCAGTGCTAGAAGCCCTTGGAGGGCCCTCGCCTACAATGAGCAGTTCTTC
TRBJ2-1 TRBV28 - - CASLALAKPGNEQFF TGTGCCAGCCTAGCCCTGGCGAAGCCGGGCAATGAGCAGTTCTTC
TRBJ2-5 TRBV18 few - CASSPNKRDGETQYF TGTGCCAGCTCACCGAATAAACGGGATGGAGAGACCCAGTACTTC
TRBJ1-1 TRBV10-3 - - CAIGRQGPVNTEAFF TGTGCCATCGGTAGGCAGGGACCCGTGAACACTGAAGCTTTCTTT
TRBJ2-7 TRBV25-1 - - CASSEPRGDLYEQYF TGTGCCAGCAGTGAACCCAGGGGGGATCTCTACGAGCAGTACTTC
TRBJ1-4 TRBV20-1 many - CSAIMAAGEKLFF TGCAGTGCCATAATGGCCGCAGGGGAAAAACTGTTTTTT
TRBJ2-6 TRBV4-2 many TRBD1 CASSQGRGQSSGANVLTF TGTGCCAGCAGCCAAGGAAGGGGGCAAAGCTCTGGGGCCAACGTCCTGACTTTC
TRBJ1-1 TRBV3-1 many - CASSQDRLGQTEAFF TGTGCCAGCAGCCAAGATCGCCTGGGGCAAACTGAAGCTTTCTTT
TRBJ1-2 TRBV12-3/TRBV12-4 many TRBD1 CASSTDRGWQSNGYTF TGTGCCAGCAGTACGGACAGGGGGTGGCAAAGTAATGGCTACACCTTC
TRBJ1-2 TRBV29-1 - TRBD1 CSVEGTGVYGYTF TGCAGCGTAGAGGGAACAGGGGTGTATGGCTACACCTTC
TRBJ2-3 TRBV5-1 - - CASSGTPSTDTQYF TGCGCCAGCTCCGGGACACCCTCCACAGATACGCAGTATTTT
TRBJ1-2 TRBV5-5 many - CASSLTAGGGYTF TGTGCCAGCAGCTTGACGGCCGGGGGAGGCTACACCTTC
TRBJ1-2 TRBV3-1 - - CASSQGGPSGGYTF TGTGCCAGCAGCCAAGGGGGGCCCTCGGGAGGCTACACCTTC
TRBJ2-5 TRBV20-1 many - CSASQGPQETQYF TGCAGTGCTAGCCAGGGGCCACAAGAGACCCAGTACTTC
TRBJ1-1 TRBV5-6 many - CASSLRNRENTEAFF TGTGCCAGCAGCTTGCGGAACAGAGAGAACACTGAAGCTTTCTTT
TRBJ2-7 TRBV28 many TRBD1 CASRQPGTGGEEQYF TGTGCCAGCAGGCAACCCGGGACAGGGGGAGAGGAGCAGTACTTC
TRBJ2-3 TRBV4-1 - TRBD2 CASSLPGTSGELRTDTQYF TGCGCCAGCAGCCTTCCCGGGACTAGCGGGGAACTCCGCACAGATACGCAGTATTTT
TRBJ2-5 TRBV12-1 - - CASTQARTSQETQYF TGTGCCAGCACCCAAGCTCGGACATCGCAAGAGACCCAGTACTTC
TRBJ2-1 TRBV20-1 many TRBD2 CSARDLAGNEQFF TGCAGTGCTAGAGATCTAGCGGGGAATGAGCAGTTCTTC
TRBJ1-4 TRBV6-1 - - CASSEIDTINEKLFF TGTGCCAGCAGTGAAATTGACACGATTAATGAAAAACTGTTTTTT
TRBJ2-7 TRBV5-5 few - CASSLVAVGPHEQYF TGTGCCAGCAGCTTGGTGGCGGTGGGGCCCCACGAGCAGTACTTC
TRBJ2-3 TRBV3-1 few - CASSQEERTQYF TGTGCCAGCAGCCAAGAAGAGCGAACGCAGTATTTT
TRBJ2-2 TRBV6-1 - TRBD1 CASSPGTGRRTGELFF TGTGCCAGCAGTCCCGGGACAGGGAGACGCACCGGGGAGCTGTTTTTT
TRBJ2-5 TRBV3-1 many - CASSQDPPGGVETQYF TGTGCCAGCAGCCAAGATCCTCCGGGGGGCGTCGAGACCCAGTACTTC
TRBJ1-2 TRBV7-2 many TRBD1 CASSRDRAGYGYTF TGTGCCAGCAGCCGGGACAGGGCGGGGTATGGCTACACCTTC
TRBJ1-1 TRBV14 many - CASRGTGLSDEEAFF TGTGCCAGCAGGGGTACGGGCCTGTCTGATGAGGAAGCTTTCTTT
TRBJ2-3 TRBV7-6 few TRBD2 CASRPLRGGRAGDTQYF TGTGCCAGCAGACCCCTACGGGGCGGGAGGGCCGGAGATACGCAGTATTTT
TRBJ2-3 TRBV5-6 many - CASSLLATDTQYF TGTGCCAGCAGCTTGTTAGCGACAGATACGCAGTATTTT